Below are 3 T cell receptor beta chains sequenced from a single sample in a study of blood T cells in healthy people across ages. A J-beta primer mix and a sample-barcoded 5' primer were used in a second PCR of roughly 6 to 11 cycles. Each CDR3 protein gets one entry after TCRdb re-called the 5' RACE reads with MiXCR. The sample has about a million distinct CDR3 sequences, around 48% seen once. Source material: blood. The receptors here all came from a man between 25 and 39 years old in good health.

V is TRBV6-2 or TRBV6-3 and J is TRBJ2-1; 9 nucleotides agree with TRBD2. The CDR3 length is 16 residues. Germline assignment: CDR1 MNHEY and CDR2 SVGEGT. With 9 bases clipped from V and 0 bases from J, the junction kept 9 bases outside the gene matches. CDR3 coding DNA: TGTGCCAGTTGTAAGCGGGGGGCTAGCTCCTACAATGAGCAGTTCTTC. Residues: CASCKRGASSYNEQFF.

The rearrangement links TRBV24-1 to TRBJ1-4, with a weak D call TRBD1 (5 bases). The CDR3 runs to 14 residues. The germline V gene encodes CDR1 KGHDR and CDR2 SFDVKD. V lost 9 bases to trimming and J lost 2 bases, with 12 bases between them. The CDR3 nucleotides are TGTGCCACCGGCCAGGGTGGCACTAATGAAAAACTGTTTTTT. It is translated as CATGQGGTNEKLFF.

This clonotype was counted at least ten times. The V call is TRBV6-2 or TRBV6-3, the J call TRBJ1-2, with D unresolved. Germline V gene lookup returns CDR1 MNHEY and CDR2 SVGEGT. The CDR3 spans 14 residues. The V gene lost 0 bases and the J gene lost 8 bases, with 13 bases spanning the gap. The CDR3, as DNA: TGTGCCAGCAGTTACTCGAACCGGTACAGCGGCTACACCTTC. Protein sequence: CASSYSNRYSGYTF.